The present T cell receptor (beta chain) was sequenced within a study of blood T cells in healthy people across ages. A sample-barcoded 5' primer and a J-beta primer mix were used in a second PCR of roughly 6 to 11 cycles. Each sample yielded at least 3 million CDR3-containing paired-end reads. TCRdb itself ran the 5' RACE reads through MiXCR, one entry per CDR3 protein. The repertoire holds approximately 940,000 distinct CDR3 sequences, with roughly 43% as singletons. J lost 3 bases, V lost 6 bases, and 8 bases had no gene match. CDR1 is SGHTA, CDR2 FQGNSA, per germline. The CDR3 is made up of 15 amino acids. On this clonotype itself: The antigen remains undetermined.

Study-level results: Long-lived donors had more naive CD4+ cells and higher diversity than aged donors. With donor CMV status unknown, expanded clonotype changes were possibly confounded.

The TCR was taken from a man aged 30 to 39 in good health. Sequencing was performed on blood. This chain links TRBV7-2 with TRBJ1-2, with TRBD1 identical over 9 bases. The CDR3 nucleotides are TGTGCCAGCAGTCCTACAGGGGGCAGGGACTATGGCTACACCTTC. Protein sequence: CASSPTGGRDYGYTF.